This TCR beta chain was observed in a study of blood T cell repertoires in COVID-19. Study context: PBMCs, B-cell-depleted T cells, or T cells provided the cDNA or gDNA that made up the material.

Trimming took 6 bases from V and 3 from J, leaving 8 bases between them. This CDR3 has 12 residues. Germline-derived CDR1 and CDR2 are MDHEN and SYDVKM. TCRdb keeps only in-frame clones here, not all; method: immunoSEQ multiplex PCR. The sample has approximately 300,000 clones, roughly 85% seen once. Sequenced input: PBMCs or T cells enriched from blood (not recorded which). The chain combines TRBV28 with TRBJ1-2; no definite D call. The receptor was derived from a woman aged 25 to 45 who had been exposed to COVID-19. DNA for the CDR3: TGTGCCAGCAGCTCAGGCCACTATGGCTACACCTTC. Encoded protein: CASSSGHYGYTF.